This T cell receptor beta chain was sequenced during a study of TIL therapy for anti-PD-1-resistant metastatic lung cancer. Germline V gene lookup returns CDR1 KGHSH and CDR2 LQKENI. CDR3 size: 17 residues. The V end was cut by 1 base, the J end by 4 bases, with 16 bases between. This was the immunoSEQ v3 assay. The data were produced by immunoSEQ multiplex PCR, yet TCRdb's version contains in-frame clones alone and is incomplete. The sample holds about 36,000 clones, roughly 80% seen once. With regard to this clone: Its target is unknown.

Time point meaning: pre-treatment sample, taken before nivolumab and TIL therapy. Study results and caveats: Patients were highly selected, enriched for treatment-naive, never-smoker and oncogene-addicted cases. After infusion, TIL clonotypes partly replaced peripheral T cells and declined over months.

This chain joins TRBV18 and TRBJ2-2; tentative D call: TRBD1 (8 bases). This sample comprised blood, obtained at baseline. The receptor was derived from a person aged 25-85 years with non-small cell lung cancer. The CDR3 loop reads CASSPRTQGGSTGELFF. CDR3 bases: TGTGCCAGCTCACCACGAACACAGGGGGGGAGCACCGGGGAGCTGTTTTTT.